This T cell receptor (beta chain) came from a study of control samples from healthy donors and cancer patients. V was pared by 0 bases and J by 0 bases, with 17 bases between. This CDR3 is 18 amino acids long. The germline CDR1 and CDR2 sequences are SGHDN and FVKESK. TCRdb keeps only in-frame clones here, not all; method: immunoSEQ multiplex PCR. The profile shows roughly 370,000 clones, approximately 90% of them singletons. This clone was counted once. V usage is TRBV14 and J usage is TRBJ1-1, with D maybe TRBD1 (5 bases). Sequences were obtained from PBMCs. The source is a man aged 40-49 years with head and neck cancer. CDR3 nucleotides: TGTGCCAGCAGCCAAGATGATCGGGGCCAGTCAATGAACACTGAAGCTTTCTTT. This codes for CASSQDDRGQSMNTEAFF.